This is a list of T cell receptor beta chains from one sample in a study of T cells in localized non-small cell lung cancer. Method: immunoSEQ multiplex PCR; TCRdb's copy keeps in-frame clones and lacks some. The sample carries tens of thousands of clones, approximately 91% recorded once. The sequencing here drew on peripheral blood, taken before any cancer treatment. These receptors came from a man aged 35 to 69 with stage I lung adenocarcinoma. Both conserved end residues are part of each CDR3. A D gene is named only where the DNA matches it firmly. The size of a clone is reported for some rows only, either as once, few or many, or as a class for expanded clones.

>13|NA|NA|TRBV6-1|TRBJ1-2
TGTGCCAGCAGTGAGAGGACATACGATGGCTACACCTTC
CASSERTYDGYTF
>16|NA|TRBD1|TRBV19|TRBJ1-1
TGTGCCAGTAGTATAGGGGGGACAGGGCTGAACACTGAAGCTTTCTTT
CASSIGGTGLNTEAFF
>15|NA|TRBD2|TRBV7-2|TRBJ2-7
TGTGCCAGCAGCTCCGGACTAGCGGGGGCCTACGAGCAGTACTTC
CASSSGLAGAYEQYF
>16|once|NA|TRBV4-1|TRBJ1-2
TGCGCCAGCAGCCAAGAACGGGCTGACAGGACTTATGGCTACACCTTC
CASSQERADRTYGYTF
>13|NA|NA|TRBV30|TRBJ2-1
TGTGCCTGGAGTGTACACGGGTACAATGAGCAGTTCTTC
CAWSVHGYNEQFF
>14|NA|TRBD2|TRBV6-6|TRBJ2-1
TGTGCCAGCAGTTCGACTAGCGGCTACAATGAGCAGTTCTTC
CASSSTSGYNEQFF
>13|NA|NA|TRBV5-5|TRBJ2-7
TGTGCCAGCAGCGCCGGTCTAAACTACGAGCAGTACTTC
CASSAGLNYEQYF
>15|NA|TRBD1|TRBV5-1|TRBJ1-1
TGCGCCAGCAGCTTGTCCGGGACAGGGGGCACTGAAGCTTTCTTT
CASSLSGTGGTEAFF
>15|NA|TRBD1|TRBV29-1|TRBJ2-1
TGCAGCGTTACCCTAGGACAGGGGGCGCTTAATGAGCAGTTCTTC
CSVTLGQGALNEQFF
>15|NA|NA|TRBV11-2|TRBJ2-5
TGTGCCAGCAGCTTAGAAGGGGGGGAAGTGGAGACCCAGTACTTC
CASSLEGGEVETQYF
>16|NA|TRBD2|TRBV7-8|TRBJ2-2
TGTGCCAGCAGCTTAGTAGGGACTAGTGTCACCGGGGAGCTGTTTTTT
CASSLVGTSVTGELFF
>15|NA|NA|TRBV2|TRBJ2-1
TGTGCCAGCAGCCCAGCTAGGGGATTATACAATGAGCAGTTCTTC
CASSPARGLYNEQFF
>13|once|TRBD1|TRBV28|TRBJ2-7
TGTGCCAGCAGTTCGGGACAGAGCTACGAGCAGTACTTC
CASSSGQSYEQYF
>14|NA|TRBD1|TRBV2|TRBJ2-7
TGTGCCAGCAGTCCGGGACAGTCGAACTACGAGCAGTACTTC
CASSPGQSNYEQYF
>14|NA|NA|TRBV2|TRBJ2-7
TGTGCCAGCAGTGAAGGCAGCACGGGGGTCGAGCAGTACTTC
CASSEGSTGVEQYF
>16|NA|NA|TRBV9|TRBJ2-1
TGTGCCAGCAGCGTAACCACGGGGCTCAGCTACAATGAGCAGTTCTTC
CASSVTTGLSYNEQFF
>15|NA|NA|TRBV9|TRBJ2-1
TGTGCCAGCAGCCCCGGGGGTAGCTCCTACAATGAGCAGTTCTTC
CASSPGGSSYNEQFF
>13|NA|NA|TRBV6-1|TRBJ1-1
TGTGCCAGCACCCTCACCGCATCAACTGAAGCTTTCTTT
CASTLTASTEAFF
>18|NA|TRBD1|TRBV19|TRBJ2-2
TGTGCCAGTAGTACCGCCCCGGGACAGGGGGTGATCGCCGGGGAGCTGTTTTTT
CASSTAPGQGVIAGELFF
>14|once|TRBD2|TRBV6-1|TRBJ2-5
TGTGCCAGCAGTGAAGTCGGGGGGGGAGAGACCCAGTACTTC
CASSEVGGGETQYF
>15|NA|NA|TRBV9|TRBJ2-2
TGTGCCAGCAGCGTACACCCTTCGTCGGCCGGGGAGCTGTTTTTT
CASSVHPSSAGELFF
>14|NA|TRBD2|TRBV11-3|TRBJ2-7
TGTGCCAGCAGCTTTACCGGGAGGGTCTACGAGCAGTACTTC
CASSFTGRVYEQYF
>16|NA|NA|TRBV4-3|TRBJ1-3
TGCGCCAGCAGCCAAGATATTAGGAGCTCTGGAAACACCATATATTTT
CASSQDIRSSGNTIYF
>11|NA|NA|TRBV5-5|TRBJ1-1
TGTGCCAGCAGCCTTGGAGCAGAAGCTTTCTTT
CASSLGAEAFF
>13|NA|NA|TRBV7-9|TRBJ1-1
TGTGCCAGCAGCTCCGGCAGAGACACTGAAGCTTTCTTT
CASSSGRDTEAFF
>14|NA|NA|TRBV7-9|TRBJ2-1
TGTGCCAGCAGCTATCGGACTACCGGGTATGAGCAGTTCTTC
CASSYRTTGYEQFF
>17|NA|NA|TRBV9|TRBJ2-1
TGTGCCAGCAGCCCCCAAAGTGAGTTGGAAGCATACAATGAGCAGTTCTTC
CASSPQSELEAYNEQFF
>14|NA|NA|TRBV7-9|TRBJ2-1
TGTGCCAGCAGCCCGGGAGGGGGCGGGGATGAGCAGTTCTTC
CASSPGGGGDEQFF
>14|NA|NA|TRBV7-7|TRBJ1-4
TGTGCTAGCACCCGGGGGCAGGGGAATGAAAAACTGTTTTTT
CASTRGQGNEKLFF
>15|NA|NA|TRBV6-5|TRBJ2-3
TGTGCCAGCAGTTTCCCTGCGGAAAACACAGATACGCAGTATTTT
CASSFPAENTDTQYF
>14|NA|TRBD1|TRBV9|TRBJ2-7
TGTGCCAGCAGCTCGGACAGGGTCCCCTACGAGCAGTACTTC
CASSSDRVPYEQYF
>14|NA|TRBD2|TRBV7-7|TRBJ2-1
TGTGCTAGCAGCTTAGTGGCGGGGGACAATGAGCAGTTCTTC
CASSLVAGDNEQFF
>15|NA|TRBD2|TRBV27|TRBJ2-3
TGTGCCAGCAGTTTACTAGCGGGAAGCACAGATACGCAGTATTTT
CASSLLAGSTDTQYF
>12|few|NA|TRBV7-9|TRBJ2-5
TGTGCCAGCAGTTTGGACAGAGAGACCCAGTACTTC
CASSLDRETQYF
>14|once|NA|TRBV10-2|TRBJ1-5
TGCGCCAGCAGTGATTCCCAGGGCAATCAGCCCCAGCATTTT
CASSDSQGNQPQHF
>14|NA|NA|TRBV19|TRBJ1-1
TGTGCCAGTAGTATTGGTCCCCCCGGTACTGAAGCTTTCTTT
CASSIGPPGTEAFF
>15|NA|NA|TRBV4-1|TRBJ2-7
TGCGCCAGCAGCCAAGAAGGCGCGGTGGCCTACGAGCAGTACTTC
CASSQEGAVAYEQYF
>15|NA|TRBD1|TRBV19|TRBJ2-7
TGTGCCAGTAGCCGTCCCGGGACAGGGTTTACTGAGCAGTACTTC
CASSRPGTGFTEQYF
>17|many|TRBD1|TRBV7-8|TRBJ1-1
TGTGCCAGCAGCTTTATCGCGCCGGGACAGGGGGCCGCTGAAGCTTTCTTT
CASSFIAPGQGAAEAFF
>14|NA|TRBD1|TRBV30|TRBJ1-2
TGTGCCTGGGCGACCGGGACAGGGATGGAAGGCTACACCTTC
CAWATGTGMEGYTF
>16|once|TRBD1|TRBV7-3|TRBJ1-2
TGTGCCAGCAGCCCAAATGGGACAGGGATAATGTATGGCTACACCTTC
CASSPNGTGIMYGYTF
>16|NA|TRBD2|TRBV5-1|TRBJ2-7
TGCGCCAGCAGCTCAACGTCCGGGACTAGCGCTTGGGAGCAGTACTTC
CASSSTSGTSAWEQYF
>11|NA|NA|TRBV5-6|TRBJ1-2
TGTGCCAGCAGCTTGACAGGGAGCTACACCTTC
CASSLTGSYTF
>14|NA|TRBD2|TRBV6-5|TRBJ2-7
TGTGCCACCACATCGACTAGCGGACACTACGAGCAGTACTTC
CATTSTSGHYEQYF
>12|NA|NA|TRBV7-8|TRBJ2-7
TGTGCCAGCAGCTTGACAGTAAACGAGCAGTACTTC
CASSLTVNEQYF
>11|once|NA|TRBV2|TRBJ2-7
TGTGCCAGCAGTGCAGGCATCGAGCAGTACTTC
CASSAGIEQYF
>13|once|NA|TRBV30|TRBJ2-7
TGTGCCTGGAGTTCGCGGAGGTCCTACGAGCAGTACTTC
CAWSSRRSYEQYF
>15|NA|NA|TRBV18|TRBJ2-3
TGTGCCAGCTCACCAGGGGGCGTTAGCACAGATACGCAGTATTTT
CASSPGGVSTDTQYF
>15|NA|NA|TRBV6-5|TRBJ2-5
TGTGCCAGCAGTTACACTCGCGCAGGGCACGAGACCCAGTACTTC
CASSYTRAGHETQYF
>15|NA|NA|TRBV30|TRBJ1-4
TGTGCCTGGAGTCAGGGTTCATTGGCTAATGAAAAACTGTTTTTT
CAWSQGSLANEKLFF
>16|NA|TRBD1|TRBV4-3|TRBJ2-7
TGCGCCAGCAGCCAAGACTTCGGCAGGGGGTCCTACGAGCAGTACTTC
CASSQDFGRGSYEQYF
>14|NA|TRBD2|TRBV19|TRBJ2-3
TGTGCCAGTAGTAGGCAGCGGGAGTCAGATACGCAGTATTTT
CASSRQRESDTQYF
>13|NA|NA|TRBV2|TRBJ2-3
TGTGCCAGCGGTGGGATTGGTGGAGATACGCAGTATTTT
CASGGIGGDTQYF
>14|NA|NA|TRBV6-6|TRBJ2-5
TGTGCCAGCAGTTACAGAGCAGGGCAAGAGACCCAGTACTTC
CASSYRAGQETQYF
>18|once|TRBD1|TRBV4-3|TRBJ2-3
TGCGCCAGCAGCCAAGTTGCTACCGGGACAGAAGACACAGATACGCAGTATTTT
CASSQVATGTEDTDTQYF